This T cell receptor (beta chain) was recorded in a study of T cell responses to AZD1222 COVID-19 vaccine. The V gene's germline CDR1 is SGHAT and CDR2 FQNNGV. The ends were cut back, 3 bases at V and 10 bases at J, with 9 bases in the middle. The CDR3 totals 11 residues. Data came from immunoSEQ multiplex PCR; TCRdb stores just in-frame clones and leaves some out. The repertoire holds about 89,000 clones, around 90% seen once, with approximately 10% in the top ten. The TCR was taken from an adult who received the AZD1222 COVID-19 vaccine. Here the sequenced sample was peripheral blood, taken 28 days after the second AZD1222 dose. The chain has TRBV11-2 and TRBJ2-5; D is uncertain. The CDR3 bases are TGTGCCAGCAGCTTCAAGGTTGACCAGTACTTC. Translating it yields CASSFKVDQYF.